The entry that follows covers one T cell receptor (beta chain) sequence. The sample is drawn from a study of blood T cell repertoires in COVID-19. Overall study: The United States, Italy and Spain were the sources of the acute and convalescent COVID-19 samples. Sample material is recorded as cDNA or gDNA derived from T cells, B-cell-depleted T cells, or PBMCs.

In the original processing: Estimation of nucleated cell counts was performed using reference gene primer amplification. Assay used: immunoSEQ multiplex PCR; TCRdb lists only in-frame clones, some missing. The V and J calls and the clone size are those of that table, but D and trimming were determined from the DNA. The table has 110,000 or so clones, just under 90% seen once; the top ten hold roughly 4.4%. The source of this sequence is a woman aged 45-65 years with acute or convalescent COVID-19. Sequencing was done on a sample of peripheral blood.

The CDR3 sequence: CASRSDRGYGYTF. The CDR3 bases are TGTGCCAGCAGATCCGACAGGGGCTATGGCTACACCTTC. V and J are TRBV6-4 and TRBJ1-2, with TRBD1 identical over 8 bases. The CDR3 contains 13 residues. The V gene end was trimmed by 6 bases and the J gene end by 4 bases; junction bases not matched to a gene: 4. CDR1 is MRHNA and CDR2 is SNTAGT in the germline V gene.